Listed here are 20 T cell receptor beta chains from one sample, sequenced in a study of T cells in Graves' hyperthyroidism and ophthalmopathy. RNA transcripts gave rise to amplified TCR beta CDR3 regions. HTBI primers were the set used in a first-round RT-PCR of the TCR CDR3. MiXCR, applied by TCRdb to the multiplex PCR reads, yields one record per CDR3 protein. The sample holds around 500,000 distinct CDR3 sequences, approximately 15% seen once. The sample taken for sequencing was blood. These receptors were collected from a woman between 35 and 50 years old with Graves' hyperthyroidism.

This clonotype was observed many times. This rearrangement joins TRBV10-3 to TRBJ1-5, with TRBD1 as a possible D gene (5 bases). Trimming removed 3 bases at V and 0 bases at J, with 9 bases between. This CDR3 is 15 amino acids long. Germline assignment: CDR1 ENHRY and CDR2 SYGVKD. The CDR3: CAISERQNSNQPQHF. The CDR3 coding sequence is TGTGCCATCAGTGAACGACAGAATAGCAATCAGCCCCAGCATTTT.

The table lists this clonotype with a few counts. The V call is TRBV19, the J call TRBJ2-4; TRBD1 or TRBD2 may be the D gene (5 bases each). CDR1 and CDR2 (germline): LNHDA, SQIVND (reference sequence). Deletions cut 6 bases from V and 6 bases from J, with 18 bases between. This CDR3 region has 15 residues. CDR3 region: CASSEGYRSRNIQYF. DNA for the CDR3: TGTGCCAGTAGCGAGGGGTACAGGAGCAGAAACATTCAGTACTTC.

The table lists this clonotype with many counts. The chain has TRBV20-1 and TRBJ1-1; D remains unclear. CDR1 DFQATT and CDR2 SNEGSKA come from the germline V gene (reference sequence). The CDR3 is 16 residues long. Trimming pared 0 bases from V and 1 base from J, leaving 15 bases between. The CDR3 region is CSARDRVLPPNTEAFF. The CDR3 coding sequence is TGCAGTGCTAGAGATCGGGTTTTACCGCCGAACACTGAAGCTTTCTTT.

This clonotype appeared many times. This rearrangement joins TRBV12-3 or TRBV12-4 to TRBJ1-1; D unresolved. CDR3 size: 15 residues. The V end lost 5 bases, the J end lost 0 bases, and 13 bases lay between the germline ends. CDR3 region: CASSPRRRLNTEAFF. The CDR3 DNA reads TGTGCCAGCAGTCCCCGCAGGCGATTGAACACTGAAGCTTTCTTT.

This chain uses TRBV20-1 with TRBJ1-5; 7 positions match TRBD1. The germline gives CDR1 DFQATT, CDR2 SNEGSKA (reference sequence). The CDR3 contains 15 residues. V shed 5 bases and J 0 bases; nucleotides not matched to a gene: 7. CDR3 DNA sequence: TGCAGTGCTGTCCGGGACAGCTATAGCAATCAGCCCCAGCATTTT. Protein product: CSAVRDSYSNQPQHF.

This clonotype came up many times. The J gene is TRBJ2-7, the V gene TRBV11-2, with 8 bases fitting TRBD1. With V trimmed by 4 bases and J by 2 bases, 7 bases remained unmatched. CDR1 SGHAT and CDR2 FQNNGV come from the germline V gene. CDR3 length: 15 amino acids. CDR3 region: CASSSDRGWAYEQYF. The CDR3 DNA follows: TGTGCCAGCAGCTCTGACAGGGGCTGGGCCTACGAGCAGTACTTC.

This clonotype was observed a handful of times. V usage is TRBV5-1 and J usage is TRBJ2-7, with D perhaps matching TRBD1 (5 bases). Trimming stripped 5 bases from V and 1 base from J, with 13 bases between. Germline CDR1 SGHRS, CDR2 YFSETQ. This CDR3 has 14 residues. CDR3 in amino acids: CASRNPGLSYEQYF. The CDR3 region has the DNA TGCGCCAGCAGAAACCCAGGGTTATCCTACGAGCAGTACTTC.

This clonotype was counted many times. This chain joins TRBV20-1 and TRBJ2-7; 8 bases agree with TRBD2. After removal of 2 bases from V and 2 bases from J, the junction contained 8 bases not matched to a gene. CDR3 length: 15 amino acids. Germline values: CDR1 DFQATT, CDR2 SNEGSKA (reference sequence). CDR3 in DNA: TGCAGTGCTAGACCCGGACTAGCTGTGACCTACGAGCAGTACTTC. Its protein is CSARPGLAVTYEQYF.

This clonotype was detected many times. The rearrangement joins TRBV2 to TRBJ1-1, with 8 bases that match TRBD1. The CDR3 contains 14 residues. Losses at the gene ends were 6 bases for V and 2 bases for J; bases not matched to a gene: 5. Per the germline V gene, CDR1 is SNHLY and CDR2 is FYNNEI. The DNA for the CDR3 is TGTGCCAGCAGAGCCGGGACAGGCAACACTGAAGCTTTCTTT. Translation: CASRAGTGNTEAFF.

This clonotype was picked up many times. The CDR3 here is CASSERQGYTGELFF. CDR3 coding DNA: TGTGCCAGCAGTGAACGACAGGGCTACACCGGGGAGCTGTTTTTT. The chain recombines TRBV2 with TRBJ2-2; 7 bases agree with TRBD1. The junction had 3 bases not matched to a gene; V was cut back by 2 bases and J by 3 bases. Per germline, CDR1 SNHLY and CDR2 FYNNEI. The length of the CDR3 is 15 residues.

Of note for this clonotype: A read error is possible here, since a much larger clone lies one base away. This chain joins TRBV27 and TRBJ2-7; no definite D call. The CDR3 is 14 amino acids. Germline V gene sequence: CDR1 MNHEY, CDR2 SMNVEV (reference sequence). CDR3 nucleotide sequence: TGTGCCAGCAGTCCTGTGACTCCCCCTTACGAGCAGTCCTTC. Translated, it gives CASSPVTPPYEQSF.

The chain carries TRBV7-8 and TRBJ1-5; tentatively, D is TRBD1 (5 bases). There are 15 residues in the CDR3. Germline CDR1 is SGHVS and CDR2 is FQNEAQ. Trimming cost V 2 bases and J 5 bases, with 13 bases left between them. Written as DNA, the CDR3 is TGTGCCAGCAGCTTACAGAATAGGGGCTATCAGCCCCAGCATTTT. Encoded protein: CASSLQNRGYQPQHF.

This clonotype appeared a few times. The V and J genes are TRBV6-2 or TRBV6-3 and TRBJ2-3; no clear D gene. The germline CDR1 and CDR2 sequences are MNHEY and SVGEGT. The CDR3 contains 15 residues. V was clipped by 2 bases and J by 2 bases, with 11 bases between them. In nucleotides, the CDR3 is TGTGCCAGCAGTTACGACAAGGGTCCCACAGATACGCAGTATTTT. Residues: CASSYDKGPTDTQYF.

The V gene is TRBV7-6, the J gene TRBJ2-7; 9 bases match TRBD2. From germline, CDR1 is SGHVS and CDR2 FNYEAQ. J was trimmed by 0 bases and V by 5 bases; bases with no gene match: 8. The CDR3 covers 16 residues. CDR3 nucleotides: TGTGCCAGCAGCCAAGGGGCAGCGGGAGGCTCCTACGAGCAGTACTTC. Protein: CASSQGAAGGSYEQYF.

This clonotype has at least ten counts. The CDR3 region has the DNA TGTGCCAGCAGCCGGAGCGGGAGCTCCTACGAGCAGTACTTC. It encodes CASSRSGSSYEQYF. V gene TRBV27 combines with J gene TRBJ2-7; 8 nucleotides agree with TRBD2. The germline CDR1 and CDR2 sequences are MNHEY and SMNVEV (reference sequence). The J segment lost 0 bases and the V segment lost 6 bases, leaving 4 bases of the junction unmatched. The CDR3 is made up of 14 amino acids.

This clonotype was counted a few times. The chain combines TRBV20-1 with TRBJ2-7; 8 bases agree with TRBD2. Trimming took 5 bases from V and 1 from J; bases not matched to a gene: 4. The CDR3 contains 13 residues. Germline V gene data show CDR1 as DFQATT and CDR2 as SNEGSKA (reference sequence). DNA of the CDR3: TGCAGTGCTGAACTAGCGGATTCCTACGAGCAGTACTTC. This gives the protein CSAELADSYEQYF.

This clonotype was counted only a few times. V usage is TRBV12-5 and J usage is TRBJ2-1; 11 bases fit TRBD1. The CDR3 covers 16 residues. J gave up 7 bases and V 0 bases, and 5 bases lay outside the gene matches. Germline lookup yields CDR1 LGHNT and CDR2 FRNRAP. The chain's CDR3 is CASGLVLGTGGNEQFF. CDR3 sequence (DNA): TGTGCTAGTGGTTTGGTACTAGGGACAGGGGGGAATGAGCAGTTCTTC. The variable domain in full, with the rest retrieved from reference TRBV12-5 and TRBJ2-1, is DARVTQTPRHKVTEMGQEVTMRCQPILGHNTVFWYRQTMMQGLELLAYFRNRAPLDDSGMPKDRFSAEMPDATLATLKIQPSEPRDSAVYFCASGLVLGTGGNEQFFGPGTRLTVL.

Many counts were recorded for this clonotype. CDR3 residues: CASSLGAVSSYEQYF. The CDR3 DNA is TGTGCCAGCAGCTTAGGGGCAGTAAGCTCCTACGAGCAGTACTTC. This chain joins TRBV7-2 and TRBJ2-7; D ambiguous. V was shortened by 1 base and J by 0 bases, with 10 bases between the two germline ends. This CDR3 region has 15 residues. Germline V gives CDR1 SGHTA, CDR2 FQGNSA.

CDR3 DNA: TGTGCCAGCAGCCCTGGAGCGGGGATCACCGGGGAGCTGTTTTTT. Residues: CASSPGAGITGELFF. The rearrangement uses TRBV7-8 and TRBJ2-2, with 7 bases lining up with TRBD2. CDR1 and CDR2 (germline): SGHVS, FQNEAQ. The CDR3 sequence is 15 residues long. With V trimmed by 5 bases and J by 4 bases, 7 bases remained unmatched.

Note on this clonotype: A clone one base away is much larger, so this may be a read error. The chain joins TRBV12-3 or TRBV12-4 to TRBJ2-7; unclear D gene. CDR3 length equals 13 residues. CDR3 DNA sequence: TGTGTCAGCAGTAACCGGATTTCCTACGAGCAGTACTTC. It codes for CVSSNRISYEQYF.